The T cell receptor beta chain under discussion was sequenced for a study of T cell repertoires in cytomegalovirus infection. As for the study in general: Evidence of both CMV infection and a matching HLA type came from public TCR beta signatures.

TCRdb reanalysed the reads using MiXCR and keeps one entry per CDR3 protein. The sample contains approximately 990,000 distinct CDR3 sequences, about a third of which appear only once. Notes on this clonotype: Its antigen is unknown.

This receptor was identified in a human donor in good health (CMV status not recorded). Some clones in this sample may be carry-over from other donors' samples. The material sequenced was cultured CD8+ T cells from PBMCs, taken from culture after CMV antigen stimulation.

This CDR3 reads CATSDNRQPNTGELFF. The CDR3 region has the DNA TGTGCCACCAGTGATAACCGACAGCCCAACACCGGGGAGCTGTTTTTT. The chain links TRBV24-1 to TRBJ2-2; a possible D gene is TRBD1 (5 bases). The CDR3 has 16 amino acids. Germline V CDR1 and CDR2: KGHDR, SFDVKD. Trimming stripped 3 bases from V and 2 bases from J, with 12 bases between.